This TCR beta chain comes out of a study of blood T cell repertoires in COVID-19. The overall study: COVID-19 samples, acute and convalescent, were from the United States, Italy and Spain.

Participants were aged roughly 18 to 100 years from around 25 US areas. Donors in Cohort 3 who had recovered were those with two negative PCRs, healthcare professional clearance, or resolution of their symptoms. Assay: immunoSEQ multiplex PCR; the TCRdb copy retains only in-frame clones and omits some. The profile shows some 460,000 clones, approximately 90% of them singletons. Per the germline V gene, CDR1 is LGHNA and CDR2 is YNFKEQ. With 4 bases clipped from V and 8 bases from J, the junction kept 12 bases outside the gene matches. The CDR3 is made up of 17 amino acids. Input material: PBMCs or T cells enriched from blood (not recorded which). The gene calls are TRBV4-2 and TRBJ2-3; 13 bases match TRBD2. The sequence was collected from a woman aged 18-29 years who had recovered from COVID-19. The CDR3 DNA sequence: TGTGCCAGCAGCCCGGGGACTAGCGGGGAGAGTCTAGGTACGCAGTATTTT. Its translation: CASSPGTSGESLGTQYF.